This TCR beta chain was recovered during a study of T cell changes during pregnancy in multiple sclerosis. CDR1 and CDR2 from the germline V gene are LNHDA and SQIVND (reference sequence). This CDR3 has 14 residues. V trimming: 6 bases; J trimming: 5 bases; junction bases outside the gene matches: 4. The repertoire was sequenced with immunoSEQ multiplex PCR; TCRdb's copy has only in-frame clones and lacks some. In the table there are about 38,000 clones, less than 95% of which are singletons. This clone was seen just once. This sample comprised CD4+ T cells from peripheral blood mononuclear cells, obtained in the second trimester of pregnancy. This chain links TRBV19 with TRBJ2-2, with 9 bases that match TRBD1. This TCR came from a female donor with multiple sclerosis, enrolled in a pregnancy study. The chain's CDR3 is CASRDRGGTGELFF. The CDR3, as DNA: TGTGCCAGTAGAGACAGGGGGGGAACCGGGGAGCTGTTTTTT.